The 10 T cell receptor beta chains below all came from one sample that was sequenced in a study of blood T cells in healthy people across ages. It was with a sample-barcoded 5' primer and a J-beta primer mix that a second PCR of roughly 7 to 12 cycles was run. TCRdb processed the 5' RACE reads anew with MiXCR; each CDR3 protein has one entry. The repertoire holds about 670,000 distinct CDR3 sequences, around 38% seen once, with 30% in the top ten. Sequenced input: blood. These receptor sequences come from a man older than 75 in good health.

This clonotype has only a few counts. The chain joins TRBV5-8 to TRBJ2-3; 9 bases are shared with TRBD2. Germline loops: CDR1 SGHTS, CDR2 YDEGEE. V shed 2 bases and J 5 bases; nucleotides not matched to a gene: 3. The CDR3 contains 14 residues. CDR3 DNA sequence: TGTGCCAGCAGCTTTAGGCGGGGGGGAGATACGCAGTATTTT. Protein sequence: CASSFRRGGDTQYF.

V is TRBV6-8 and J is TRBJ2-7; maybe TRBD1 (5 bases). Germline CDR1 is MNHGY and CDR2 is SAAAGT. The CDR3 is 15 residues long. Trimming pared 4 bases from V and 0 bases from J, leaving 13 bases between. The CDR3 loop is CASSSPLQVSYEQYF. The CDR3 DNA is TGTGCCAGCAGTTCTCCCTTACAGGTCTCCTACGAGCAGTACTTC.

The rearrangement links TRBV11-2 to TRBJ2-3; D is unclear. The CDR3 contains 14 residues. Germline CDR1 is SGHAT and CDR2 is FQNNGV. V lost 0 bases and J 5 bases, leaving 9 bases between the germline ends. CDR3 region: CASSLDLPRDTQYF. The CDR3 bases are TGTGCCAGCAGCTTAGATCTCCCCAGAGATACGCAGTATTTT.

The genes are TRBV20-1 and TRBJ2-1, with 12 bases identical to TRBD2. This CDR3 is 17 amino acids long. Trimming removed 4 bases from V and 0 bases from J; junction bases left unmatched: 7. CDR1 and CDR2 (germline): DFQATT, SNEGSKA (reference sequence). The CDR3: CSATRTSGMSSYNEQFF. As DNA, the CDR3 is TGCAGTGCTACCAGGACTAGCGGGATGAGCTCCTACAATGAGCAGTTCTTC.

The chain's CDR3 is CASSSTLDIRPQHF. The CDR3 nucleotides read TGTGCCAGCAGTTCCACCCTGGACATCCGGCCCCAGCATTTT. This sequence joins TRBV12-3 or TRBV12-4 and TRBJ1-5, with D tentatively TRBD1 (5 bases). The V end was cut by 4 bases, the J end by 9 bases, with 16 bases between. The length of the CDR3 is 14 residues.

The sample holds a few counts of this clonotype. The chain employs TRBV9 and TRBJ2-7; TRBD1 matches 11 bases. V trimming: 3 bases; J trimming: 6 bases; junction bases outside the gene matches: 8. The CDR3 extends over 15 amino acids. From germline, CDR1 is SGDLS and CDR2 YYNGEE. CDR3 region: CASSAPGTGGCEQYF. CDR3 coding DNA: TGTGCCAGCAGCGCCCCCGGGACAGGGGGATGCGAGCAGTACTTC.

Of note for this clonotype: The CDR3 does not end in the conserved phenylalanine or tryptophan, so this is likely a read error. The chain recombines TRBV12-3 or TRBV12-4 with TRBJ2-3; 8 bases agree with TRBD1. CDR3 length: 15 residues. The CDR3 reads CATRDGRGRTDTQYS. For the CDR3, the DNA is TGTGCTACACGGGATGGCAGGGGGCGCACAGATACGCAGTATTCT.

This clonotype appeared a few times. The rearrangement links TRBV20-1 to TRBJ2-7; D gene ambiguous. V lost 0 bases to trimming and J lost 3 bases, with 9 bases between them. In germline, CDR1 is DFQATT, CDR2 SNEGSKA (reference sequence). This CDR3 spans 13 amino acids. As DNA, the CDR3 is TGCAGTGCTAGAGATGCCCGGAACTACGAGCAGTACTTC. Residues: CSARDARNYEQYF.

The table lists this clonotype with a few counts. The chain uses TRBV29-1 and TRBJ1-5; TRBD1 might be the D (6 bases). Looked up from germline, CDR1 is SQVTM and CDR2 is ANQGSEA. V lost 4 bases and J lost 3, with 10 bases in between. The CDR3 spans 13 residues. DNA for the CDR3: TGCAGCGTTGTGACAGGCGACAATCAGCCCCAGCATTTT. Its translation: CSVVTGDNQPQHF.

Regarding this clonotype: Given a much more abundant clone one base away, this may be a read error. The chain recombines TRBV6-2 or TRBV6-3 with TRBJ2-5, with 7 bases aligning to TRBD2. The last part of the DNA fits TRBJ2-1 better; the J call may be wrong. The CDR3 is 14 amino acids. Germline CDR1 MNHEY, CDR2 SVGEGT. The CDR3 region has the DNA TGTGCCAGCAGGCCGGGACTAACACAAGAGACCCAGTTCTTC. Translated, it gives CASRPGLTQETQFF.